The 18 T cell receptor beta chains listed next were all sequenced from one sample in a study of shared clonotypes between healthy human individuals. Naive-designated CD8 cells lacked CD45RO, were positively enriched for CCR7, and omitted terminally differentiated effector memory CD45RA+ cells. Generated by immunoSEQ multiplex PCR, the TCRdb table keeps only in-frame clones and is missing some. The table shows roughly 2.1 million clones, with under 95% occurring only once. Source material: naive CD8+ T cells from PBMCs. The receptors come from a man younger than 30 in good health. Some clones in this sample may be carry-over from other donors' samples.

This sequence joins TRBV7-2 and TRBJ1-1, with D uncertain. V lost 2 bases and J 8 bases, leaving 9 bases between the germline ends. This CDR3 is 12 amino acids long. Germline loops: CDR1 SGHTA, CDR2 FQGNSA. Here the CDR3 reads CASSLRKPEAFF. In nucleotides, the CDR3 is TGTGCCAGCAGCTTAAGGAAACCCGAAGCTTTCTTT.

This rearrangement joins TRBV28 to TRBJ2-1; D call uncertain. There are 17 residues in the CDR3. Per germline, CDR1 MDHEN and CDR2 SYDVKM. The ends were cut back, 5 bases at V and 4 bases at J, with 21 bases in the middle. In DNA, the CDR3 is TGTGCCAGCAGTCTCTACCCCCCTAGGGATCCGTACAATGAGCAGTTCTTC. It specifies CASSLYPPRDPYNEQFF.

The J gene is TRBJ1-2, the V gene TRBV14, with 9 bases identical to TRBD1. The germline CDR1 and CDR2 sequences are SGHDN and FVKESK. The CDR3 has 18 amino acids. The junction had 15 bases not matched to a gene; V was cut back by 3 bases and J by 4 bases. The CDR3, as DNA: TGTGCCAGCAGCCATTACACCCCCGGGACAGGGAATGGCTATGGCTACACCTTC. Protein: CASSHYTPGTGNGYGYTF.

Comment on this clone: Additional DNA sequences in this sample encode the identical CDR3. The V call is TRBV27, the J call TRBJ2-7; D remains unclear. The V gene's germline CDR1 is MNHEY and CDR2 SMNVEV (reference sequence). V lost 3 bases and J lost 1, with 7 bases in between. The CDR3 contains 13 residues. The CDR3 bases are TGTGCCAGCAGTTTGTCGGCATCCTACGAGCAGTACTTC. This gives the protein CASSLSASYEQYF.

The chain is built from TRBV5-5 and TRBJ2-3, with 7 bases that match TRBD1. Germline CDR1 and CDR2: SGHKS and YYEKEE (reference sequence). The CDR3 runs 16 residues. J was trimmed by 2 bases and V by 4 bases; bases with no gene match: 10. CDR3 nucleotides: TGTGCCAGCAGCAGTCTGAGACAGGGAACCACAGATACGCAGTATTTT. It encodes CASSSLRQGTTDTQYF. The entire variable domain, with the rest obtained from reference TRBV5-5 and TRBJ2-3, is as follows: DAGVTQSPTHLIKTRGQQVTLRCSPISGHKSVSWYQQVLGQGPQFIFQYYEKEERGRGNFPDRFSARQFPNYSSELNVNALLLGDSALYLCASSSLRQGTTDTQYFGPGTRLTVL.

The chain combines TRBV25-1 with TRBJ2-7, with TRBD2 identical over 10 bases. From germline, CDR1 is MGHDK and CDR2 SYGVNS. This CDR3 is built from 15 residues. The ends lost 5 bases at V and 5 bases at J; junction bases unmatched: 9. The CDR3 DNA reads TGTGCCAGCAGTCCGGGGACTAGCGCTATCGACGAGCAGTACTTC. This sequence encodes CASSPGTSAIDEQYF.

The chain recombines TRBV10-3 with TRBJ2-1; 7 bases are shared with TRBD2. CDR1 ENHRY and CDR2 SYGVKD come from the germline V gene. Trimming took 4 bases from V and 8 from J; bases not matched to a gene: 5. This CDR3 has 13 residues. The CDR3 region has the DNA TGTGCCATCAGTGGGACTAGTACTCATGAGCAGTTCTTC. This encodes CAISGTSTHEQFF.

The rearrangement links TRBV7-2 to TRBJ2-1; TRBD1 might be the D (5 bases). The CDR3 is made up of 14 amino acids. The germline V gene encodes CDR1 SGHTA and CDR2 FQGNSA. The V and J ends lost 5 bases and 3 bases respectively, with 11 bases between them. CDR3 loop: CASSPDTNYNEQFF. The DNA for the CDR3 is TGTGCCAGCAGCCCGGACACTAACTACAATGAGCAGTTCTTC.

This rearrangement joins TRBV19 to TRBJ2-2; no clear D. The germline CDR1 and CDR2 sequences are LNHDA and SQIVND (reference sequence). V was trimmed by 3 bases and J by 5 bases, leaving 16 bases between them. This CDR3 has 16 residues. For the CDR3, the DNA is TGTGCCAGTAGTATTACCGCCGTCGGATGGACCGGGGAGCTGTTTTTT. Protein product: CASSITAVGWTGELFF.

The chain employs TRBV10-1 and TRBJ2-7; D is possibly TRBD2 (5 bases). The V end lost 8 bases, the J end lost 0 bases, and 11 bases lay between the germline ends. The CDR3 totals 13 residues. Germline assignment: CDR1 WNHNN and CDR2 SYGVQD (reference sequence). The CDR3 DNA sequence: TGCGCCAGCTCCGAGCGGAGCTCCTACGAGCAGTACTTC. This translates into CASSERSSYEQYF.

V and J are TRBV6-5 and TRBJ2-7, with a weak D call TRBD2 (6 bases). The CDR3 consists of 16 residues. Germline CDR1 reads MNHEY; CDR2 reads SVGAGI. Trimming cost V 2 bases and J 7 bases, with 21 bases left between them. The CDR3 loop is CASSYDRGGLMGEQYF. In DNA form, the CDR3 reads TGTGCCAGCAGTTACGATCGAGGAGGGCTTATGGGAGAGCAGTACTTC.

The chain uses TRBV29-1 and TRBJ1-1; 12 bases match TRBD1. With V trimmed by 7 bases and J by 6 bases, 9 bases remained unmatched. The CDR3 length is 14 residues. The germline V gene encodes CDR1 SQVTM and CDR2 ANQGSEA. The CDR3: CSGGTGGLGAEAFF. CDR3 sequence (DNA): TGCAGCGGGGGGACAGGGGGCCTTGGGGCTGAAGCTTTCTTT.

The rearrangement uses TRBV27 and TRBJ2-2; 16 positions agree with TRBD2. CDR3 length: 20 amino acids. Germline loops: CDR1 MNHEY, CDR2 SMNVEV (reference sequence). After removal of 4 bases from V and 3 bases from J, the junction contained 11 bases not matched to a gene. As DNA, the CDR3 is TGTGCCAGCAGTTCTCCCCTGGGACTAGCGGGAGGGCCGGACACCGGGGAGCTGTTTTTT. This codes for CASSSPLGLAGGPDTGELFF.

The chain is built from TRBV27 and TRBJ2-2, with TRBD1 identical over 8 bases. With V trimmed by 8 bases and J by 4 bases, 18 bases remained unmatched. The CDR3 consists of 18 residues. Per the germline V gene, CDR1 is MNHEY and CDR2 is SMNVEV (reference sequence). The CDR3, as DNA: TGTGCCAGCTTTGGAGGACAGGGTAGATTTTTAAGCACCGGGGAGCTGTTTTTT. This sequence encodes CASFGGQGRFLSTGELFF.

A single count supports this clone. V and J are TRBV7-9 and TRBJ2-1; the match to TRBD2 covers 9 bases. Germline V lookup: CDR1 SEHNR, CDR2 FQNEAQ (reference sequence). CDR3 size: 15 residues. The junction had 8 bases not matched to a gene; V was cut back by 5 bases and J by 6 bases. CDR3 bases: TGTGCCAGCAGCCCGAGCGGGAGGCGACCCAATGAGCAGTTCTTC. This gives the protein CASSPSGRRPNEQFF.

J is TRBJ2-1 and V is TRBV14, with TRBD2 identical over 7 bases. The CDR3 consists of 16 residues. Germline loops: CDR1 SGHDN, CDR2 FVKESK. Trimming cost V 6 bases and J 5 bases; bases outside gene matches: 13. The CDR3 sequence: CASSPGRGPTDNEQFF. The DNA of the CDR3 is TGTGCCAGCAGTCCGGGGAGGGGACCGACGGACAATGAGCAGTTCTTC.

About this clone itself: Other nucleotide sequences in the sample specify the same CDR3. The rearrangement uses TRBV29-1 and TRBJ2-1; D perhaps matches TRBD2 (6 bases). This CDR3 has 14 residues. Germline V gene sequence: CDR1 SQVTM, CDR2 ANQGSEA. Trimming shortened V by 4 bases and J by 2 bases, and 12 bases separated the two germline ends. The CDR3 reads CSVVAGGTYNEQFF. The CDR3 bases are TGCAGCGTTGTTGCTGGCGGGACCTACAATGAGCAGTTCTTC.

The chain employs TRBV13 and TRBJ1-1; D gene uncertain. CDR1 and CDR2 from the germline V gene are PRHDT and FYEKMQ (reference sequence). The CDR3 spans 12 residues. V was cut by 1 base and J by 7 bases, with 7 bases left in between. The CDR3 bases are TGTGCCAGCAGCTTAGATGCCAGTGAAGCTTTCTTT. Translating gives CASSLDASEAFF.